This T cell receptor (beta chain) comes out of a study of metastatic and nonmetastatic thyroid tumors. Study overall: Repertoire comparison spanned blood and tumor or nodule tissue of malignant and benign thyroid patients.

MiXCR re-clonotyped the PCR reads for TCRdb. The sample includes 30,000 to 45,000 clones, about 27% seen only once; the top ten take 11%. The CDR3 totals 13 residues. Per the germline V gene, CDR1 is MDHEN and CDR2 is SYDVKM. V lost 6 bases and J 0 bases, leaving 5 bases between the germline ends. This clone was picked up many times. Not a single patient had been given any form of treatment at any point before undergoing thyroid surgery. This clonotype was sampled from a male donor with papillary thyroid cancer or a benign thyroid nodule (not recorded which). Some clones in this sample may be carry-over from other donors' samples. This sequence joins TRBV28 and TRBJ2-2; D unclear. The sequencing sample was made of blood. Here the CDR3 DNA reads TGTGCCAGCAGGACCGCGAACACCGGGGAGCTGTTTTTT. Translating it yields CASRTANTGELFF.